The present T cell receptor (beta chain) was sequenced within a study of Ad26.COV2.S vaccination and SARS-CoV-2 variants. As for this clone: The target antigen is unknown.

TCRdb keeps only in-frame clones here, not all; method: immunoSEQ multiplex PCR. Here the sample spans tens of thousands of clones, 82% being singletons. Germline CDR1 is MDHEN and CDR2 is SYDVKM. The CDR3 is 15 amino acids. V was trimmed by 2 bases and J by 0 bases, leaving 10 bases between them. Regarding the study as a whole: Vaccine recipients posted higher spike-specific TCR breadth than their placebo counterparts. Possible underestimation of total T cell responses by the TCR breadth and depth analyses was noted.

The sequencing used peripheral blood, collected after recovery from COVID-19. The receptor comes from a human donor who had recovered from COVID-19. The chain employs TRBV28 and TRBJ1-1; unclear D gene. CDR3 nucleotide sequence: TGTGCCAGCAGTTTAGTTGCGGGCCTGAACACTGAAGCTTTCTTT. This codes for CASSLVAGLNTEAFF.